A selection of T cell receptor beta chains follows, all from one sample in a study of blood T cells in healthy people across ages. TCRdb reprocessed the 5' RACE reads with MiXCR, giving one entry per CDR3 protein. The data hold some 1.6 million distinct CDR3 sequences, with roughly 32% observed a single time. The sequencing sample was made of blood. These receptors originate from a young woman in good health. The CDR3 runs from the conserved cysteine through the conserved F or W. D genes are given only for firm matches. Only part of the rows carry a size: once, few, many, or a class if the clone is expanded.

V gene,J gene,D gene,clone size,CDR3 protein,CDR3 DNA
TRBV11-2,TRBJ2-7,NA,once,CASSFHAKGEQYF,TGTGCCAGCAGCTTTCACGCGAAGGGCGAGCAGTACTTC
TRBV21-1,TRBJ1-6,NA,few,CASSKPKVNSYNSPLHF,TGTGCCAGCAGCAAACCGAAAGTTAACTCCTATAATTCACCCCTCCACTTT
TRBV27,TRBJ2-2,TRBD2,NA,CASSPGLAGGLGTGELFF,TGTGCCAGCAGTCCCGGACTAGCGGGAGGGCTGGGCACCGGGGAGCTGTTTTTT
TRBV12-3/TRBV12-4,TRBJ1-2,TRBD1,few,CASTLTGGKSNYGYTF,TGTGCCAGCACCCTAACAGGGGGGAAGTCTAACTATGGCTACACCTTC
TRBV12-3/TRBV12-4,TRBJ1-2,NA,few,CATDGVTNYGYTF,TGTGCCACCGATGGGGTAACTAACTATGGCTACACCTTC
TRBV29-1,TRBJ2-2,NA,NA,CSVQAGVSGELFF,TGCAGCGTTCAGGCAGGGGTAAGCGGGGAGCTGTTTTTT
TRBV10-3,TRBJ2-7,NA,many,CAISVQGKVDEQYF,TGTGCCATCAGTGTACAGGGTAAGGTGGACGAGCAGTACTTC
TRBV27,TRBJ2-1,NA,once,CASSFNPPGMYNEQFF,TGTGCCAGCAGTTTCAATCCGCCAGGGATGTACAATGAGCAGTTCTTC
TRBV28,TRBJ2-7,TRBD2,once,CASSTLAGVPHEQYF,TGTGCCAGCAGCACACTAGCGGGAGTCCCCCACGAGCAGTACTTC
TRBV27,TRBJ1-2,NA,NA,CASRPGTQLNYGYTF,TGTGCCAGCAGGCCCGGGACACAGCTTAACTATGGCTACACCTTC
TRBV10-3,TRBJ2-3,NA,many,CAISDGGARTDTQYF,TGTGCCATCAGTGATGGAGGAGCGCGCACAGATACGCAGTATTTT
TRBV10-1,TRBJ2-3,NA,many,CASSPHGGDLTDTQYF,TGCGCCAGCAGTCCCCATGGCGGGGATCTCACAGATACGCAGTATTTT
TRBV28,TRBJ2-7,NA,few,CASSSSSYGQYF,TGTGCCAGCAGCTCTAGCTCCTACGGGCAGTACTTC
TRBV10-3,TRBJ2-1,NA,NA,CAISDSGGDNEQFF,TGTGCCATCAGTGATAGCGGAGGCGACAATGAGCAGTTCTTC
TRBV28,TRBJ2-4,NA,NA,CASSFVTDIAKNIQYF,TGTGCCAGCAGTTTTGTGACAGATATAGCCAAAAACATTCAGTACTTC
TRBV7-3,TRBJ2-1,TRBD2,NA,CASGASGVNEQFF,TGTGCTAGTGGGGCTAGCGGAGTCAATGAGCAGTTCTTC
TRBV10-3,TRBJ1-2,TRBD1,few,CAISPTGDRFNYGYTF,TGTGCCATCAGTCCGACAGGGGACCGATTTAACTATGGCTACACCTTC
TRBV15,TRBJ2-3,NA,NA,CATSRDITVTTQYF,TGTGCCACCAGCAGAGATATTACTGTGACTACGCAGTATTTT
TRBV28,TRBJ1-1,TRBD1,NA,CASSFWGTGRTVAAFF,TGTGCCAGCAGTTTTTGGGGGACAGGTAGGACGGTCGCGGCTTTCTTT
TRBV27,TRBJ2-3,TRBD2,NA,CASSLGTSGGLLSTDTQYF,TGTGCCAGCAGTTTAGGGACTAGCGGGGGACTACTAAGCACAGATACGCAGTATTTT
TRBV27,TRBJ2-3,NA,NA,CASSERAGRTLSTDTQYF,TGTGCCAGCAGCGAGCGCGCAGGGAGGACCTTAAGCACAGATACGCAGTATTTT
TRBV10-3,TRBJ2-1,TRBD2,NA,CTANGGVKPYNEQFF,TGTACCGCTAACGGGGGGGTTAAGCCATACAATGAGCAGTTCTTC
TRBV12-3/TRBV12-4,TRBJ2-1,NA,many,CASSFSGYNEQFF,TGTGCCAGCAGTTTCTCGGGGTACAATGAGCAGTTCTTC
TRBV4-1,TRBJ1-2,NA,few,CASSQVSRGNYGYTF,TGCGCCAGCAGCCAAGTTTCCAGGGGTAACTATGGCTACACCTTC
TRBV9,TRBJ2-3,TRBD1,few,CASSAPGQGIADTQYF,TGTGCCAGCAGCGCCCCGGGACAGGGGATCGCAGATACGCAGTATTTT
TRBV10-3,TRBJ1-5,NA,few,CAISELRGRQPQHF,TGTGCCATCAGTGAGCTGCGAGGAAGACAGCCCCAGCATTTT
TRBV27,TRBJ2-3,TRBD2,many,CASSSPGGGTDTQYF,TGTGCCAGCAGTTCCCCCGGGGGGGGCACAGATACGCAGTATTTT
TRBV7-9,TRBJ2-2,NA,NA,CASSLVTVTGELFF,TGTGCCAGCAGCTTAGTTACGGTCACCGGGGAGCTGTTTTTT
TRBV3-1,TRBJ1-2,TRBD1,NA,CASSPRGDSSYYGYTF,TGTGCCAGCAGCCCCCGCGGGGACAGTTCATACTATGGCTACACCTTC
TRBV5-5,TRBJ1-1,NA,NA,CASTPYVGGNTEAFF,TGTGCCAGCACCCCGTATGTAGGGGGGAACACTGAAGCTTTCTTT
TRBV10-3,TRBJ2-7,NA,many,CAISERTDSYEQYF,TGTGCCATCAGTGAGCGGACAGATTCCTACGAGCAGTACTTC
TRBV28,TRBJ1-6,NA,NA,CASSAHPSPLHF,TGTGCCAGCAGTGCCCACCCTTCACCCCTCCACTTT
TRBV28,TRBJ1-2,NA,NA,CASSLADIANYGYTF,TGTGCCAGCAGTTTAGCCGACATAGCTAACTATGGCTACACCTTC
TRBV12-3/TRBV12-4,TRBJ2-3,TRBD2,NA,CASGTAQTPVETSGGADTQYF,TGTGCCAGCGGAACTGCACAGACCCCAGTCGAGACTAGCGGGGGGGCAGATACGCAGTATTTT
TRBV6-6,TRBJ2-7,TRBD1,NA,CASRPGQGSSYEQYF,TGTGCCAGCAGACCCGGACAGGGCAGCTCCTACGAGCAGTACTTC
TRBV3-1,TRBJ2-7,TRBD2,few,CASSQEVLAGRYEQYF,TGTGCCAGCAGCCAAGAAGTCCTAGCGGGACGATACGAGCAGTACTTC
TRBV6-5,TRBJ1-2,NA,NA,CASSYSKNGHRNYGYTF,TGTGCCAGCAGTTACTCGAAGAACGGACACCGGAACTATGGCTACACCTTC
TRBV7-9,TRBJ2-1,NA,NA,CASSLGPGVHEQFF,TGTGCCAGCAGCTTAGGCCCGGGGGTGCATGAGCAGTTCTTC
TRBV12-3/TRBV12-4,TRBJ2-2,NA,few,CASSLDGLGTGELFF,TGTGCCAGCAGTCTCGACGGTCTGGGCACCGGGGAGCTGTTTTTT
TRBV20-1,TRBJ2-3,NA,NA,CSARGLQGDTQYF,TGCAGTGCTAGAGGCCTCCAAGGGGATACGCAGTATTTT
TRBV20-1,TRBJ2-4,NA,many,CSAREGSRAKNIQYF,TGCAGTGCTAGAGAGGGATCGAGGGCCAAAAACATTCAGTACTTC
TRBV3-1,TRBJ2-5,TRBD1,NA,CASRGRGQGETQYF,TGTGCCAGCAGGGGCAGGGGGCAGGGAGAGACCCAGTACTTC
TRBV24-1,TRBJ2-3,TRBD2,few,CATSESGGVTDTQYF,TGTGCCACCAGTGAAAGCGGGGGGGTGACAGATACGCAGTATTTT
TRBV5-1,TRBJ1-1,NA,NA,CASGSLGTGPTEAFF,TGCGCCAGCGGCTCATTGGGGACCGGACCCACTGAAGCTTTCTTT
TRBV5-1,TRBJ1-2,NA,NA,CASTTGGGYGYTF,TGTGCCAGCACCACGGGTGGGGGGTATGGCTACACCTTC
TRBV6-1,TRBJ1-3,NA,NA,CASSDPPGSPTGNTIYF,TGTGCCAGCAGTGACCCGCCCGGCAGCCCGACTGGAAACACCATATATTTT
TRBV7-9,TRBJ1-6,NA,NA,CASSRIAPGSNSPLHF,TGTGCCAGCAGCCGGATCGCTCCGGGTTCTAATTCACCCCTCCACTTT
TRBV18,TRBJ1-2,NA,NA,CASSPARDPMDYTF,TGTGCCAGCTCACCAGCCAGGGACCCTATGGACTACACCTTC
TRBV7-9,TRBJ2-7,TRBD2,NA,CASSTTGTSSLEQYF,TGTGCCAGCAGTACCACCGGGACTAGCAGTCTCGAGCAGTACTTC
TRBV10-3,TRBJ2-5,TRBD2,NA,CAISEPTSGTEEYF,TGTGCCATCAGTGAGCCGACTAGCGGAACGGAGGAGTACTTC